The 10 T cell receptor beta chains listed next were all sequenced from one sample in a study of blood T cell repertoires in COVID-19. TCRdb's copy holds only in-frame clones and misses some; the assay was immunoSEQ multiplex PCR. The sample lists some 80,000 clones, more than 75% occurring once. What was sequenced was peripheral blood. These receptors were taken from a woman older than 75 with active or convalescent COVID-19.

The CDR3 spells CASSQEYRTSSFNEQFF. The CDR3 region has the DNA TGCGCCAGCAGCCAAGAATATCGTACTTCCTCATTCAATGAGCAGTTCTTC. This sequence joins TRBV4-3 and TRBJ2-1, with D uncertain. The germline CDR1 and CDR2 sequences are LGHNA and YSLEER. Trimming stripped 0 bases from V and 6 bases from J, with 18 bases between. This CDR3 spans 17 amino acids.

J is TRBJ2-7 and V is TRBV5-1; no clear D. Germline CDR1 SGHRS, CDR2 YFSETQ. V lost 4 bases, J lost 3 bases, and 11 bases lay in between. The CDR3 loop spans 13 amino acids. CDR3 sequence: CASSQTNSYEQYF. For the CDR3, the DNA is TGCGCCAGCAGCCAAACCAACAGCTACGAGCAGTACTTC.

The chain joins TRBV9 to TRBJ2-3; TRBD2 is a possible D gene (5 bases). V gave up 3 bases and J gave up 6 bases, with 14 bases separating them. This CDR3 spans 14 amino acids. Germline loops: CDR1 SGDLS, CDR2 YYNGEE. CDR3 coding DNA: TGTGCCAGCAGCGCGGGCCTCGCGGGCGATACGCAGTATTTT. Residues: CASSAGLAGDTQYF.

The gene calls are TRBV30 and TRBJ2-7, with TRBD2 as a possible D gene (5 bases). The CDR3 runs to 13 residues. Germline assignment: CDR1 GTSNPN and CDR2 SVGIG (reference sequence). Trimming shortened V by 3 bases and J by 0 bases, and 9 bases separated the two germline ends. The CDR3 sequence: CAWREGGSYEQYF. The CDR3 DNA reads as TGTGCCTGGAGGGAAGGAGGCTCCTACGAGCAGTACTTC.

CDR3 nucleotide sequence: TGTGCCAGCTTAGACTTAGGGGTTCAGGGGGCAGATACGCAGTATTTT. As protein: CASLDLGVQGADTQYF. This chain uses TRBV19 with TRBJ2-3; TRBD1 matches 7 bases. Germline values: CDR1 LNHDA, CDR2 SQIVND (reference sequence). The CDR3 is 16 residues long. V lost 9 bases and J lost 4; bases outside the gene matches: 16.

There are a few counts of this clone. This rearrangement joins TRBV5-1 to TRBJ2-7; no reliable D call. The CDR3 totals 13 residues. Germline-derived CDR1 and CDR2 are SGHRS and YFSETQ. V was pared by 0 bases and J by 2 bases, with 6 bases between. This CDR3 is CASSLGRAYEQYF. For the CDR3, the DNA is TGCGCCAGCAGCTTGGGACGGGCCTACGAGCAGTACTTC. Looking up the rest from reference TRBV5-1 and TRBJ2-7 gives the full variable domain: KAGVTQTPRYLIKTRGQQVTLSCSPISGHRSVSWYQQTPGQGLQFLFEYFSETQRNKGNFPGRFSGRQFSNSRSEMNVSTLELGDSALYLCASSLGRAYEQYFGPGTRLTVT.

This clone has only one observation. The rearrangement uses TRBV7-8 and TRBJ1-1; D may be TRBD1 (6 bases). This CDR3 contains 15 residues. V was clipped by 5 bases and J by 5 bases, with 18 bases between them. Germline CDR1 reads SGHVS; CDR2 reads FQNEAQ. CDR3 sequence reads: CASSPLRGAGTEAFF. CDR3 bases: TGTGCCAGCAGCCCCCTCCGGGGGGCCGGAACTGAAGCTTTCTTT.

The rearrangement uses TRBV27 and TRBJ2-2; D perhaps matches TRBD1 (6 bases). The length of the CDR3 is 15 residues. Trimming removed 3 bases from V and 6 bases from J, with 14 bases in between. The germline V gene has CDR1 MNHEY and CDR2 SMNVEV (reference sequence). The CDR3 here is CASSLTGQPPGELFF. CDR3 sequence (DNA): TGTGCCAGCAGTTTGACCGGACAGCCCCCCGGGGAGCTGTTTTTT.

This chain connects TRBV6-5 to TRBJ2-7, with no clear D. The germline V gene encodes CDR1 MNHEY and CDR2 SVGAGI. V dropped 2 bases and J dropped 0 bases, with 11 bases sitting between them. The CDR3 contains 15 residues. The CDR3 loop reads CASSYRHQTSYEQYF. CDR3 bases: TGTGCCAGCAGTTACCGACACCAGACCTCCTACGAGCAGTACTTC.

This clone was observed a single time. The rearrangement links TRBV24-1 to TRBJ1-2; 7 bases agree with TRBD1. The ends lost 2 bases at V and 4 bases at J; junction bases unmatched: 9. The germline CDR1 and CDR2 sequences are KGHDR and SFDVKD. The CDR3 is made up of 16 amino acids. Here the CDR3 DNA reads TGTGCCACCAGTGATTCCCGGACAGGTTCCCTCTATGGCTACACCTTC. Residues: CATSDSRTGSLYGYTF.